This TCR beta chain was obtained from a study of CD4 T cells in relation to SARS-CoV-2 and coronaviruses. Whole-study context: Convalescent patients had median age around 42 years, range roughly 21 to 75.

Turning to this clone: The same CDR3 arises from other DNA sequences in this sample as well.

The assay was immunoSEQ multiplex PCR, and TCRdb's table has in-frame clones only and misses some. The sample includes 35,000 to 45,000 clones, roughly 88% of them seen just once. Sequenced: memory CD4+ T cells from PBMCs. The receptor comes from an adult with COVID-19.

This CDR3 reads CAWSVGLAQETQYF. The CDR3 nucleotides read TGTGCCTGGAGTGTAGGGCTAGCGCAAGAGACCCAGTACTTC. The rearrangement uses TRBV30 and TRBJ2-5; D is possibly TRBD2 (6 bases). V was shortened by 0 bases and J by 2 bases, with 10 bases between the two germline ends. Germline V CDR1 and CDR2: GTSNPN, SVGIG (reference sequence). This CDR3 is 14 amino acids long.